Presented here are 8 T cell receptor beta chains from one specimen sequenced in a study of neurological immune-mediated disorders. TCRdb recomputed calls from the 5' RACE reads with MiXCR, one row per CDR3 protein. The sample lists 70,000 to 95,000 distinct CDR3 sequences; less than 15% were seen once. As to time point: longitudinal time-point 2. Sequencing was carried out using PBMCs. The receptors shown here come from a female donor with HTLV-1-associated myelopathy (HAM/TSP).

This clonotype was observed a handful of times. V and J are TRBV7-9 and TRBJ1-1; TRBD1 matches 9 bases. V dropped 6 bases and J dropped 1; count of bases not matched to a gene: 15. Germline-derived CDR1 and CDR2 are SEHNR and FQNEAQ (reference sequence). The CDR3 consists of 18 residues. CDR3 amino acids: CASRRQGGPDRQNTEAFF. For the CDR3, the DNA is TGTGCCAGCAGACGACAGGGGGGCCCGGACAGACAGAACACTGAAGCTTTCTTT.

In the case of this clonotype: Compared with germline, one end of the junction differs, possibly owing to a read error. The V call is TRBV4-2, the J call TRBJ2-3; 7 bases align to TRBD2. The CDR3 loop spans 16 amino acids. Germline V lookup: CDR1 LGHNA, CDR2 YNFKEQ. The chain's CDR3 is CASSQWGLHSTNTQYF. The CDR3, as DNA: TGTGCCAGCAGCCAATGGGGACTACATAGCACAAATACGCAGTATTTT.

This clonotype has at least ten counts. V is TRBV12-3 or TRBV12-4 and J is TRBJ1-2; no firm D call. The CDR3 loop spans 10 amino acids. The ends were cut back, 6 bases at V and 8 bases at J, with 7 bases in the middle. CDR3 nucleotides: TGTGCCAGCAGGGATCAAGGCTACACCTTC. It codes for CASRDQGYTF.

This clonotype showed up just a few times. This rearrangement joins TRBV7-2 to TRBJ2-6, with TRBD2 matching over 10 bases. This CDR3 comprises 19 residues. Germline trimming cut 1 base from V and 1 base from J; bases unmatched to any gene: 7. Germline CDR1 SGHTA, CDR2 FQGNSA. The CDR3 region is CASSLVPASGGSGANVLTF. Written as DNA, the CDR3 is TGTGCCAGCAGCTTAGTCCCGGCTAGCGGGGGTTCTGGGGCCAACGTCCTGACTTTC.

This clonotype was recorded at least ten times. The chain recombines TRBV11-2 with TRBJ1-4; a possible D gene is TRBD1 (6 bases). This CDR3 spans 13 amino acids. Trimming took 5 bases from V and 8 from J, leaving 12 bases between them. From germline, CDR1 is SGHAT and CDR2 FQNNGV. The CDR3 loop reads CASSRGTNEKLFF. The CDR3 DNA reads TGTGCCAGCAGCAGAGGGACAAACGAAAAACTGTTTTTT.

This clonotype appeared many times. The CDR3, as DNA: TGTGCCAGCAGTGAATTGGACGGAGTCCAAGAGACCCAGTACTTC. It codes for CASSELDGVQETQYF. This sequence joins TRBV25-1 and TRBJ2-5; D unresolved. Germline CDR1 MGHDK, CDR2 SYGVNS. This CDR3 has 15 residues. V was pared by 1 base and J by 1 base, with 10 bases between.

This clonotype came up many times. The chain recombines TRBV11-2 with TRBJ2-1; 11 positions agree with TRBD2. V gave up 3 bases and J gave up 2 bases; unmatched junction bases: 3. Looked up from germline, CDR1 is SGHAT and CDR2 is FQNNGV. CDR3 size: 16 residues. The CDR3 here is CASSLVLAGAYNEQFF. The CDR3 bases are TGTGCCAGCAGCTTGGTACTAGCGGGGGCCTACAATGAGCAGTTCTTC.

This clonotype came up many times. The CDR3 nucleotides are TGTGCCAGCAGTCCGACAGGGGGCTATAGGAACACTGAAGCTTTCTTT. Its translation: CASSPTGGYRNTEAFF. The genes are TRBV11-2 and TRBJ1-1, with 10 nucleotides matching TRBD1. Germline CDR1 is SGHAT and CDR2 is FQNNGV. The J segment lost 1 base and the V segment lost 6 bases, leaving 8 bases of the junction unmatched. The CDR3 has 16 amino acids.